This T cell receptor (beta chain) was recovered during a study of cytomegalovirus exposure and HLA in healthy donors. As concerns this clone: Its target is unknown.

Both 60 Vbeta primers and 13 Jbeta primers went into the PCR. Libraries were prepared by immunoSEQ multiplex PCR; TCRdb keeps only in-frame clonotypes and omits some of them. The data contain fewer than 90,000 clones, about 80% of them singletons. CDR3 length: 13 amino acids. CDR1 MGHDK and CDR2 SYGVNS come from the germline V gene. After removal of 5 bases from V and 7 bases from J, the junction contained 7 bases not matched to a gene. Study-wide findings and caveats: Sequencing likely generated an artifact that appeared as a cluster of highly shared sequence variants.

The source is a young man in good health and CMV-seropositive. This chain joins TRBV25-1 and TRBJ1-2, with 7 bases that match TRBD1. Sequencing input: PBMCs. CDR3 sequence: CASSKNRQGGYTF. The CDR3 DNA reads as TGTGCCAGCAGTAAAAATCGACAGGGTGGCTACACCTTC.